Shown below are 32 T cell receptor beta chains from a single sample sequenced in a study of T cell responses to AZD1222 COVID-19 vaccine. Repertoires were generated with immunoSEQ multiplex PCR, while TCRdb's copy carries only in-frame clones and drops some. The sample has 84,000 or so clones, approximately 88% seen once. Material: peripheral blood, obtained on day 0 of MenACWY control vaccination. Receptor source: an adult in good health.

The rearrangement joins TRBV7-9 to TRBJ2-1; the D gene could be TRBD1 or TRBD2 (6 bases each). The CDR3 is 15 amino acids. Germline-derived CDR1 and CDR2 are SEHNR and FQNEAQ (reference sequence). Trimming removed 4 bases from V and 7 bases from J, with 17 bases in between. As DNA, the CDR3 is TGTGCCAGCAGCTACGGGACGGGGGACATTAATGAGCAGTTCTTC. Its protein is CASSYGTGDINEQFF.

V gene TRBV13 combines with J gene TRBJ2-3; 8 nucleotides agree with TRBD1. The V gene's germline CDR1 is PRHDT and CDR2 FYEKMQ (reference sequence). The CDR3 has 13 residues. V shed 10 bases, J shed 1 base, and the junction held 4 bases outside the gene matches. CDR3 coding DNA: TGTGCCACCAAGACAGGGGGCACAGATACGCAGTATTTT. It encodes CATKTGGTDTQYF.

The rearrangement joins TRBV30 to TRBJ2-1, with unresolved D. Per germline, CDR1 GTSNPN and CDR2 SVGIG (reference sequence). V was trimmed by 0 bases and J by 5 bases, leaving 11 bases between them. The CDR3 covers 14 residues. CDR3 in amino acids: CAWSVSARDNEQFF. CDR3 sequence (DNA): TGTGCCTGGAGTGTATCAGCCAGAGACAATGAGCAGTTCTTC.

V is TRBV12-3 or TRBV12-4 and J is TRBJ1-5; TRBD1 is a possible D gene (6 bases). V lost 5 bases and J lost 4, with 9 bases in between. The CDR3 length is 13 residues. Written as DNA, the CDR3 is TGTGCCAGCAGTGACAGGAAGAATCAGCCCCAGCATTTT. Protein: CASSDRKNQPQHF.

V is TRBV30 and J is TRBJ2-1; D is undetermined. CDR1 is GTSNPN and CDR2 is SVGIG in the germline V gene (reference sequence). There are 18 residues in the CDR3. Trimming cost V 3 bases and J 7 bases, with 28 bases left between them. CDR3 in amino acids: CAWRRSNGWRNSRNEQFF. Written as DNA, the CDR3 is TGTGCCTGGAGGAGGTCTAACGGCTGGCGGAACAGTCGTAATGAGCAGTTCTTC.

The genes are TRBV11-2 and TRBJ1-2; D not resolved. The germline CDR1 and CDR2 sequences are SGHAT and FQNNGV. The CDR3 totals 11 residues. Trimming took 6 bases from V and 1 from J, leaving 3 bases between them. CDR3 loop: CASRVNYGYTF. In DNA form, the CDR3 reads TGTGCCAGCAGGGTTAACTATGGCTACACCTTC.

This chain joins TRBV30 and TRBJ1-4, with a weak D call TRBD1 (6 bases). V lost 2 bases and J 3 bases, leaving 16 bases between the germline ends. Germline V gives CDR1 GTSNPN, CDR2 SVGIG (reference sequence). CDR3 length: 16 amino acids. CDR3 in amino acids: CAWSPSYRAPNEKLFF. DNA of the CDR3: TGTGCCTGGAGTCCCTCCTACAGGGCGCCTAATGAAAAACTGTTTTTT.

A single count supports this clone. The chain uses TRBV7-9 and TRBJ1-5; maybe TRBD1 (6 bases). CDR1 SEHNR and CDR2 FQNEAQ come from the germline V gene (reference sequence). The CDR3 runs to 15 residues. The V gene lost 5 bases and the J gene lost 2 bases, with 13 bases spanning the gap. CDR3 sequence reads: CASSLQGGGNQPQHF. CDR3 DNA sequence: TGTGCCAGCAGCCTACAGGGAGGGGGCAATCAGCCCCAGCATTTT.

The chain carries TRBV7-2 and TRBJ2-3; D gene unclear. Trimming pared 2 bases from V and 0 bases from J, leaving 9 bases between. The CDR3 totals 15 residues. Germline CDR1 SGHTA, CDR2 FQGNSA. The CDR3 region has the DNA TGTGCCAGCAGCTTATTCCAGACTAGCACAGATACGCAGTATTTT. Translating it yields CASSLFQTSTDTQYF.

This chain joins TRBV10-3 and TRBJ1-1, with TRBD1 identical over 9 bases. Germline values: CDR1 ENHRY, CDR2 SYGVKD. The CDR3 runs 13 residues. J was trimmed by 11 bases and V by 6 bases; bases with no gene match: 10. The CDR3 DNA reads as TGTGCCATCAGGGAGACAGGGGGGGATGCGGCTTTCTTT. Translating gives CAIRETGGDAAFF.

The chain links TRBV29-1 to TRBJ1-5; D call uncertain. This CDR3 spans 12 amino acids. Trimming removed 4 bases from V and 6 bases from J, with 10 bases in between. CDR1 and CDR2 (germline): SQVTM, ANQGSEA. CDR3 nucleotides: TGCAGCGTTGCGGGGATCGGTCAGCCCCAGCATTTT. Amino acid sequence: CSVAGIGQPQHF. Filled out from reference TRBV29-1 and TRBJ1-5, the complete variable domain reads SAVISQKPSRDICQRGTSLTIQCQVDSQVTMMFWYRQQPGQSLTLIATANQGSEATYESGFVIDKFPISRPNLTFSTLTVSNMSPEDSSIYLCSVAGIGQPQHFGDGTRLSIL.

V is TRBV6-5 and J is TRBJ1-4, with 8 bases identical to TRBD1. V dropped 6 bases and J dropped 7; count of bases not matched to a gene: 7. Germline V CDR1 and CDR2: MNHEY, SVGAGI. CDR3 length: 14 amino acids. The CDR3 sequence is CASRGQGVREKLFF. The CDR3 DNA reads as TGTGCCAGCAGAGGACAGGGCGTCCGTGAAAAACTGTTTTTT.

This sequence joins TRBV7-9 and TRBJ1-2; weak D call: TRBD1 (5 bases). Trimming removed 4 bases at V and 4 bases at J, with 13 bases between. This CDR3 contains 14 residues. Germline lookup yields CDR1 SEHNR and CDR2 FQNEAQ (reference sequence). The CDR3 reads CASSSSTVFYGYTF. DNA of the CDR3: TGTGCCAGCAGCTCATCGACAGTATTCTATGGCTACACCTTC. Combining the CDR3 with reference TRBV7-9 and TRBJ1-2 gives the whole variable domain DTGVSQNPRHKITKRGQNVTFRCDPISEHNRLYWYRQTLGQGPEFLTYFQNEAQLEKSRLLSDRFSAERPKGSFSTLEIQRTEQGDSAMYLCASSSSTVFYGYTFGSGTRLTVV.

This chain uses TRBV30 with TRBJ1-6; no firm D call. Germline values: CDR1 GTSNPN, CDR2 SVGIG (reference sequence). V lost 3 bases and J lost 7, with 7 bases in between. The CDR3 covers 12 residues. The CDR3 DNA reads TGTGCCTGGAGGACTGGGAATTCACCCCTCCACTTT. Amino acids: CAWRTGNSPLHF.

Remarks on this clone: At one end the junction does not follow the germline gene, possibly because of a read error. The V call is TRBV6-2 or TRBV6-3, the J call TRBJ2-7; TRBD2 is a possible D gene (6 bases). Germline-derived CDR1 and CDR2 are MNHEY and SVGEGT. CDR3 length: 14 residues. The CDR3 region is CASSYSGTYYEQYF. The DNA for the CDR3 is TGTGCCAGCAGCTACTCCGGGACTTACTACGAGCAGTACTTC.

The chain employs TRBV30 and TRBJ2-2; D gene ambiguous. Deletions cut 4 bases from V and 5 bases from J, with 8 bases between. Per germline, CDR1 GTSNPN and CDR2 SVGIG (reference sequence). This CDR3 spans 12 amino acids. CDR3 sequence reads: CAWNLRTGELFF. CDR3 in DNA: TGTGCCTGGAACCTAAGGACCGGGGAGCTGTTTTTT.

The rearrangement uses TRBV3-1 (or the pseudogene TRBV3-2) and TRBJ2-1, with 9 bases that match TRBD2. This CDR3 region has 16 residues. V dropped 1 base and J dropped 9; count of bases not matched to a gene: 10. The germline CDR1 and CDR2 sequences are LGHDT and YNNKEL (reference sequence). The CDR3 loop reads CASSQVGGGGVSEQFF. CDR3 DNA sequence: TGTGCCAGCAGCCAAGTTGGTGGCGGGGGGGTTAGTGAGCAGTTCTTC.

The rearrangement links TRBV19 to TRBJ1-6, with unresolved D. Trimming pared 3 bases from V and 0 bases from J, leaving 12 bases between. Germline V gene data show CDR1 as LNHDA and CDR2 as SQIVND (reference sequence). This CDR3 has 17 amino acids. The CDR3 DNA sequence: TGTGCCAGTAGTATTGGACCGCTGAGCTCCTATAATTCACCCCTCCACTTT. It yields the protein CASSIGPLSSYNSPLHF.

The genes are TRBV6-5 and TRBJ2-7, with D possibly TRBD1 on 7 matching bases. The germline V and J ends were trimmed by 6 bases and 5 bases, with 14 bases remaining between them. CDR1 is MNHEY, CDR2 SVGAGI, per germline. This CDR3 has 13 residues. CDR3 DNA sequence: TGTGCCAGCAGGCAGCAGGGGGGCCACGAGCAGTACTTC. Amino acids: CASRQQGGHEQYF.

V gene TRBV11-2 combines with J gene TRBJ1-1; TRBD1 is a possible D gene (5 bases). CDR3 length equals 13 residues. V lost 5 bases and J lost 5, with 12 bases in between. In germline, CDR1 is SGHAT, CDR2 FQNNGV. In nucleotides, the CDR3 is TGTGCCAGCAGCCACCGGGAGGGGACTGAAGCTTTCTTT. It yields the protein CASSHREGTEAFF. The full variable domain, in which reference TRBV11-2 and TRBJ1-1 provide the parts outside the CDR3, is EAGVAQSPRYKIIEKRQSVAFWCNPISGHATLYWYQQILGQGPKLLIQFQNNGVVDDSQLPKDRFSAERLKGVDSTLKIQPAKLEDSAVYLCASSHREGTEAFFGQGTRLTVV.

The chain combines TRBV4-3 with TRBJ1-1, with D unresolved. This CDR3 contains 15 residues. Deletions cut 0 bases from V and 5 bases from J, with 13 bases between. The germline V gene has CDR1 LGHNA and CDR2 YSLEER. CDR3 DNA sequence: TGCGCCAGCAGCCAAGATATGGCCGGGCGGACTGAAGCTTTCTTT. Amino acids: CASSQDMAGRTEAFF.

The genes are TRBV7-3 and TRBJ2-1, with D unclear. The CDR3 is 11 amino acids. Germline CDR1 reads SGHTA; CDR2 reads FQGTGA. V was trimmed by 5 bases and J by 6 bases, leaving 5 bases between them. Here the CDR3 reads CASSQTNEQFF. The CDR3 nucleotides read TGTGCCAGCAGCCAGACCAATGAGCAGTTCTTC.

This clone has more than one count but fewer than ten. This chain joins TRBV18 and TRBJ1-6; TRBD1 matches at 7 bases. The CDR3 has 14 amino acids. Trimming took 6 bases from V and 5 from J; bases not matched to a gene: 4. The germline CDR1 and CDR2 sequences are KGHSH and LQKENI. The CDR3 DNA sequence: TGTGCCAGCTCCCCGGGACAGAATAATTCACCCCTCCACTTT. This sequence encodes CASSPGQNNSPLHF.

This chain joins TRBV18 and TRBJ1-5; 8 bases fit TRBD1. V lost 5 bases to trimming and J lost 1 base; unmatched junction nucleotides: 13. Germline V gives CDR1 KGHSH, CDR2 LQKENI. The length of the CDR3 is 18 residues. For the CDR3, the DNA is TGTGCCAGCTCATTTTCCGGGACACAGGGGGTGAGCAATCAGCCCCAGCATTTT. It yields the protein CASSFSGTQGVSNQPQHF. Together with reference TRBV18 and TRBJ1-5, the CDR3 gives the full variable domain: NAGVMQNPRHLVRRRGQEARLRCSPMKGHSHVYWYRQLPEEGLKFMVYLQKENIIDESGMPKERFSAEFPKEGPSILRIQQVVRGDSAAYFCASSFSGTQGVSNQPQHFGDGTRLSIL.

The chain combines TRBV13 with TRBJ2-1, with D maybe TRBD2 (6 bases). V lost 0 bases to trimming and J lost 7 bases, with 13 bases between them. The CDR3 length is 15 residues. The germline V gene has CDR1 PRHDT and CDR2 FYEKMQ (reference sequence). As DNA, the CDR3 is TGTGCCAGCAGCTTAGGCCCCGGGAGACCAAATGAGCAGTTCTTC. This codes for CASSLGPGRPNEQFF.

The V gene is TRBV5-1, the J gene TRBJ2-1, with TRBD2 identical over 8 bases. V lost 6 bases and J lost 6; bases outside the gene matches: 26. This CDR3 spans 20 amino acids. The germline CDR1 and CDR2 sequences are SGHRS and YFSETQ. The CDR3: CASTSRGSGISGEGSNEQFF. CDR3 coding DNA: TGCGCCAGCACTTCCCGGGGTAGCGGGATTTCCGGGGAGGGTAGCAATGAGCAGTTCTTC.

The rearrangement joins TRBV7-9 to TRBJ1-1; D possibly corresponds to TRBD1 (5 bases). The CDR3 has 13 residues. CDR1 is SEHNR and CDR2 is FQNEAQ in the germline V gene (reference sequence). V was cut by 5 bases and J by 11 bases, with 18 bases left in between. CDR3 DNA sequence: TGTGCCAGCAGCAGGGACCGCGGGTCTTTTGCTTTCTTT. This gives the protein CASSRDRGSFAFF.

The V call is TRBV19, the J call TRBJ1-2; D perhaps matches TRBD1 (6 bases). Germline V gives CDR1 LNHDA, CDR2 SQIVND (reference sequence). Trimming cost V 1 base and J 2 bases, with 14 bases left between them. The CDR3 extends over 16 amino acids. CDR3 bases: TGTGCCAGTAGTATAGTCCAAGGGGGTGTCAACTATGGCTACACCTTC. Its protein is CASSIVQGGVNYGYTF. Variable domain in full (rest from reference TRBV19 and TRBJ1-2): DGGITQSPKYLFRKEGQNVTLSCEQNLNHDAMYWYRQDPGQGLRLIYYSQIVNDFQKGDIAEGYSVSREKKESFPLTVTSAQKNPTAFYLCASSIVQGGVNYGYTFGSGTRLTVV.

The chain couples TRBV7-2 to TRBJ2-7; D gene uncertain. Germline CDR1 SGHTA, CDR2 FQGNSA. V gave up 5 bases and J gave up 2 bases, with 10 bases separating them. This CDR3 is built from 13 residues. The CDR3 coding sequence is TGTGCCAGCAGCCCCAGGAGAGCCTACGAGCAGTACTTC. Translated, it gives CASSPRRAYEQYF.

The chain links TRBV2 to TRBJ1-1; D might be TRBD1 (5 bases). V was trimmed by 6 bases and J by 4 bases, leaving 18 bases between them. The length of the CDR3 is 15 residues. Looked up from germline, CDR1 is SNHLY and CDR2 is FYNNEI. The CDR3 is CASRSPDGAGTEAFF. The CDR3, as DNA: TGTGCCAGCAGGAGTCCCGACGGGGCGGGCACTGAAGCTTTCTTT.

The chain has TRBV5-4 and TRBJ2-5; 11 bases match TRBD2. The germline V gene encodes CDR1 SGHNT and CDR2 YYREEE (reference sequence). V lost 0 bases, J lost 5 bases, and 6 bases stayed unmatched. This CDR3 contains 16 residues. Here the CDR3 reads CASSLGISGGGETQYF. The DNA for the CDR3 is TGTGCCAGCAGCTTGGGCATTAGCGGGGGGGGCGAGACCCAGTACTTC.

The rearrangement uses TRBV19 and TRBJ1-2, with TRBD1 as a possible D gene (5 bases). Germline V gene lookup returns CDR1 LNHDA and CDR2 SQIVND (reference sequence). V gave up 3 bases and J gave up 6 bases, with 14 bases separating them. The length of the CDR3 is 14 residues. The CDR3 loop is CASSIAFQGDGYTF. As DNA, the CDR3 is TGTGCCAGTAGTATCGCCTTTCAGGGTGATGGCTACACCTTC.